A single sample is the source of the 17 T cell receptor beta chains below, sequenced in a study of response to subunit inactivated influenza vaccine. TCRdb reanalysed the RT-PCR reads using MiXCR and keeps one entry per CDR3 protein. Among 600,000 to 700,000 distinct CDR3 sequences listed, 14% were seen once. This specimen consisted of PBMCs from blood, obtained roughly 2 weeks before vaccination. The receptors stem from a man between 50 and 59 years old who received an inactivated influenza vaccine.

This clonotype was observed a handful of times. The CDR3, as DNA: TGTGCCAGCAGTCCCCTGGGTAGTTACTACAATGAGCAGTTCTTC. Translation: CASSPLGSYYNEQFF. The rearrangement uses TRBV12-3 or TRBV12-4 and TRBJ2-1; D not resolved. The CDR3 runs to 15 residues. V was cut by 5 bases and J by 3 bases, with 14 bases left in between.

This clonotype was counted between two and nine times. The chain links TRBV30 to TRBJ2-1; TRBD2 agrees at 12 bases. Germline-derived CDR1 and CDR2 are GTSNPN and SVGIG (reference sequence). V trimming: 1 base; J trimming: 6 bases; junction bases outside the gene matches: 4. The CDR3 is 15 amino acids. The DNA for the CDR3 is TGTGCCTGGAGTGAAGGACTAGCGGGGACCAATGAGCAGTTCTTC. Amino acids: CAWSEGLAGTNEQFF.

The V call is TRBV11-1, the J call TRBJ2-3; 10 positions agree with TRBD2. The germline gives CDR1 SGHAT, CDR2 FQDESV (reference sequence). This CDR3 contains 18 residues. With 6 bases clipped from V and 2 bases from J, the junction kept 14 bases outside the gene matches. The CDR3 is CASSYYPGTSDLTDTQYF. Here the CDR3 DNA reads TGTGCCAGCAGTTACTACCCCGGGACTAGCGACCTCACAGATACGCAGTATTTT.

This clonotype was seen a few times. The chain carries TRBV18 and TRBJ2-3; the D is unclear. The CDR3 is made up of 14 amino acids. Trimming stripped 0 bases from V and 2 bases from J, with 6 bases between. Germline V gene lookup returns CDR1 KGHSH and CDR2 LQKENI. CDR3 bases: TGTGCCAGCTCACCACCCACTAACACAGATACGCAGTATTTT. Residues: CASSPPTNTDTQYF. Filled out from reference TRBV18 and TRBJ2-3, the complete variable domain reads NAGVMQNPRHLVRRRGQEARLRCSPMKGHSHVYWYRQLPEEGLKFMVYLQKENIIDESGMPKERFSAEFPKEGPSILRIQQVVRGDSAAYFCASSPPTNTDTQYFGPGTRLTVL.

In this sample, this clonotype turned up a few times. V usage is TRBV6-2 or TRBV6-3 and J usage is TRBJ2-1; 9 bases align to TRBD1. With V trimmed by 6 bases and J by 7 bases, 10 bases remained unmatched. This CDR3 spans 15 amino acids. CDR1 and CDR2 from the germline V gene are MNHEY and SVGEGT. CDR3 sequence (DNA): TGTGCCAGCAGATCACAGGGGGCGTTTGGAAATGAGCAGTTCTTC. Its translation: CASRSQGAFGNEQFF.

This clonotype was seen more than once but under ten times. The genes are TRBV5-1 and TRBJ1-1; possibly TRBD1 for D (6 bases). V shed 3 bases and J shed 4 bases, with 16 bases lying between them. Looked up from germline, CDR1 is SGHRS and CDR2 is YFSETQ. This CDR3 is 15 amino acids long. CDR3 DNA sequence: TGCGCCAGCAGCTCCAAGGAGGGGGATGGCACTGAAGCTTTCTTT. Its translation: CASSSKEGDGTEAFF.

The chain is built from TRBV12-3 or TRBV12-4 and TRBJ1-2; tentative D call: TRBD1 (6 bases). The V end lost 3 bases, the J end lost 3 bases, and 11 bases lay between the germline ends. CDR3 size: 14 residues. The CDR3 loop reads CASSLHGGDYGYTF. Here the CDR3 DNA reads TGTGCCAGCAGTTTGCATGGGGGCGACTATGGCTACACCTTC.

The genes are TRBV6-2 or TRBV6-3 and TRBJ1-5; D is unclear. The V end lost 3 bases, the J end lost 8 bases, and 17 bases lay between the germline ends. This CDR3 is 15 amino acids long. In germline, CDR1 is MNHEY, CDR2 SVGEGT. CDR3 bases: TGTGCCAGCAGTTATCGTTACTCGGGATTTGAGCCCCAGCATTTT. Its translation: CASSYRYSGFEPQHF.

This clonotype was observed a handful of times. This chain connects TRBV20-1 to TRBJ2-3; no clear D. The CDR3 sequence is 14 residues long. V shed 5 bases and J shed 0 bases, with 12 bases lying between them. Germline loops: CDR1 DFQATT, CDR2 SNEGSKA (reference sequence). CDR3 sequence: CSAPPGGSTDTQYF. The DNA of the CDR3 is TGCAGTGCTCCCCCGGGTGGAAGCACAGATACGCAGTATTTT.

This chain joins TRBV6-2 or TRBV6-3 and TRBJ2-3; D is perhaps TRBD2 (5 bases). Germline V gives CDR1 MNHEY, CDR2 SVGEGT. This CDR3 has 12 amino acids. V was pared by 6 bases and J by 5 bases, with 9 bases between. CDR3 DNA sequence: TGTGCCAGCAGACTAGAGGGAGATACGCAGTATTTT. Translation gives CASRLEGDTQYF.

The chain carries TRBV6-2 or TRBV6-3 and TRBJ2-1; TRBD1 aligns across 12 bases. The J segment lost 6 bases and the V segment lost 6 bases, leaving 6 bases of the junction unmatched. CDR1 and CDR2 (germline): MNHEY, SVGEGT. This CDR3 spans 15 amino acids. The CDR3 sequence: CASRTGTGGRNEQFF. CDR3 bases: TGTGCCAGCAGGACCGGGACAGGGGGCCGCAATGAGCAGTTCTTC.

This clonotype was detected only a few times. As DNA, the CDR3 is TGTGCCAGCACCGGACTAGCGGGAATCTACAATGAGCAGTTCTTC. Translation: CASTGLAGIYNEQFF. The chain employs TRBV6-2 or TRBV6-3 and TRBJ2-1; 12 bases are shared with TRBD2. V shed 7 bases and J 3 bases; nucleotides not matched to a gene: 4. CDR3 length: 15 residues. The germline V gene encodes CDR1 MNHEY and CDR2 SVGEGT.

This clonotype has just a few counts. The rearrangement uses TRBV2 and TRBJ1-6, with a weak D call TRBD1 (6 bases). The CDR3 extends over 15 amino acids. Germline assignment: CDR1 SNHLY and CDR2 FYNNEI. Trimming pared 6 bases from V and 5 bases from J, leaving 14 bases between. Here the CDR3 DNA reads TGTGCCAGCAGGACAGGCGCTTCACATAATTCACCCCTCCACTTT. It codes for CASRTGASHNSPLHF.

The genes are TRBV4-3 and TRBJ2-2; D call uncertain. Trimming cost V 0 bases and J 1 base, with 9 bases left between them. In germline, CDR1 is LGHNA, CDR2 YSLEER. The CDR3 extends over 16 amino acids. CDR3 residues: CASSQEVGKNTGELFF. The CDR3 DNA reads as TGCGCCAGCAGCCAAGAAGTGGGCAAGAACACCGGGGAGCTGTTTTTT.

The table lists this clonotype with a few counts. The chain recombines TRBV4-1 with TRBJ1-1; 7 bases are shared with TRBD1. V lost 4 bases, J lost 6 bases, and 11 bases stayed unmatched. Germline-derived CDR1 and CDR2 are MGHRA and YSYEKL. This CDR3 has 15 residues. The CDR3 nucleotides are TGCGCCAGCAGCCCCTTCGGACAGGACTCTCCTGAAGCTTTCTTT. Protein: CASSPFGQDSPEAFF.

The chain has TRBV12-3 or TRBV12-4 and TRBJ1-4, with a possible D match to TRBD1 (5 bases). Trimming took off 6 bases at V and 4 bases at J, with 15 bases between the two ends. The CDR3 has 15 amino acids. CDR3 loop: CASSSMTALNEKLFF. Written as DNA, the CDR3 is TGTGCCAGCAGCTCAATGACAGCGCTTAATGAAAAACTGTTTTTT.

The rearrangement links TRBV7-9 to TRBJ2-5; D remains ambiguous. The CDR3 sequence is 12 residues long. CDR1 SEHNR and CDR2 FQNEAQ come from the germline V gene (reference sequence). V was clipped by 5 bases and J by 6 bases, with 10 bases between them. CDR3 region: CASSSQGKTQYF. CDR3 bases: TGTGCCAGCAGCAGCCAAGGGAAGACCCAGTACTTC.